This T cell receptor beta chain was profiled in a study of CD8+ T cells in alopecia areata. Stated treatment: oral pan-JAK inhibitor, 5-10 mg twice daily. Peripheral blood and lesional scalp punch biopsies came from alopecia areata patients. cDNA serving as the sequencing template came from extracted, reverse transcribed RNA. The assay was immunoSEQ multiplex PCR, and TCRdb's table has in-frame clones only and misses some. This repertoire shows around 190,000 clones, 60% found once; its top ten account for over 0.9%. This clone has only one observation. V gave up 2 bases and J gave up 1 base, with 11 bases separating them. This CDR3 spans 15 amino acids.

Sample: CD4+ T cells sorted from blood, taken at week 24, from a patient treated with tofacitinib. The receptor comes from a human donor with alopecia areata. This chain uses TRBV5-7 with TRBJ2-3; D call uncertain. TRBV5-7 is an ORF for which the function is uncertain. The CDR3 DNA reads TGTGCCAGCAGCTTCGAAAACCCGTGCACAGATACGCAGTATTTT. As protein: CASSFENPCTDTQYF.